This TCR beta chain was sequenced in a study of T cells in Graves' hyperthyroidism and ophthalmopathy. Findings of the study overall: Among thyroid clonotypes expanded above 0.001, most also appeared in blood. Ophthalmopathy prediction by the model preceded onset by a median roughly 6 months.

Absent ophthalmopathy progression within 18 months defined stable Graves' hyperthyroidism. TCR beta CDR3 regions were amplified from RNA transcripts. The HTBI set primed first-round TCR CDR3 RT-PCR. TCRdb re-analysed the multiplex PCR reads in MiXCR, keeping a single row per CDR3 protein. Of 200,000 to 250,000 distinct CDR3 sequences listed, about 17% are singletons. The CDR3 runs to 14 residues. CDR1 and CDR2 from the germline V gene are SGHTA and FQGNSA. Trimming stripped 2 bases from V and 6 bases from J, with 13 bases between. This clonotype was recorded many times. Its antigen is not known. The clonotype was recovered from a man aged 35 to 55 with Graves' hyperthyroidism. The rearrangement links TRBV7-2 to TRBJ1-2; D remains ambiguous. Sequencing was done on a sample of blood. CDR3 in DNA: TGTGCCAGCAGCTTAAGGTTGGAGAGTCATGGCTACACCTTC. Amino acids: CASSLRLESHGYTF.